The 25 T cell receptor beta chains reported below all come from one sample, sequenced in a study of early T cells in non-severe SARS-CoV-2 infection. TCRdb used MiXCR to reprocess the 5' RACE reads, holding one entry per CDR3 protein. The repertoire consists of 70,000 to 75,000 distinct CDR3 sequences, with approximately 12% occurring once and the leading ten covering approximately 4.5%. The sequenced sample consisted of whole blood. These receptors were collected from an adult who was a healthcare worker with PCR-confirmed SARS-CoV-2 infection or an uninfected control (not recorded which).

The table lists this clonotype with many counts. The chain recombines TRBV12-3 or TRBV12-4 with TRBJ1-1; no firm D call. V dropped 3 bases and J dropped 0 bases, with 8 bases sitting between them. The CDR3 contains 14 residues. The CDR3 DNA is TGTGCCAGCAGTTTGCAACCGATGAACACTGAAGCTTTCTTT. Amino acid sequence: CASSLQPMNTEAFF.

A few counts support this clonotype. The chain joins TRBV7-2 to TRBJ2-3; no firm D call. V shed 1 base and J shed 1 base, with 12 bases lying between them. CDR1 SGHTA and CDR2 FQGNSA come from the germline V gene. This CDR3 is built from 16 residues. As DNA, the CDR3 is TGTGCCAGCAGCTTAGGACTCGGCATCGGCACAGATACGCAGTATTTT. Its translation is CASSLGLGIGTDTQYF. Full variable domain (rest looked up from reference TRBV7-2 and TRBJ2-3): GAGVSQSPSNKVTEKGKDVELRCDPISGHTALYWYRQSLGQGLEFLIYFQGNSAPDKSGLPSDRFSAERTGGSVSTLTIQRTQQEDSAVYLCASSLGLGIGTDTQYFGPGTRLTVL.

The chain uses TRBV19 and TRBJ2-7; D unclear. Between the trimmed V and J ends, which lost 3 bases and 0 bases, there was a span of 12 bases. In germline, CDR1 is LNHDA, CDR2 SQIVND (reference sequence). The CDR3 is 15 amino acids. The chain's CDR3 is CASSIGPANSYEQYF. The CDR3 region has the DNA TGTGCCAGTAGTATTGGTCCCGCCAACTCCTACGAGCAGTACTTC.

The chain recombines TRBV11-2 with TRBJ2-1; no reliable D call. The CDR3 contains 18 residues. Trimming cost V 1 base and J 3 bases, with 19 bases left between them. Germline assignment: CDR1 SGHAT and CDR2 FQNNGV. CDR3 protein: CASSLVVAGVRGYNEQFF. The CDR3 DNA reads TGTGCCAGCAGCTTAGTCGTGGCTGGCGTCAGAGGCTACAATGAGCAGTTCTTC.

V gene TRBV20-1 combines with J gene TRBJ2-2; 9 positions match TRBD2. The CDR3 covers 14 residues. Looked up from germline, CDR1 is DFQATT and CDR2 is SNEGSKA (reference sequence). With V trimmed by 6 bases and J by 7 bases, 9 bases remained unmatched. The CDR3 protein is CSASLAGRVGELFF. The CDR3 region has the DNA TGCAGTGCGAGCCTAGCGGGACGTGTCGGGGAGCTGTTTTTT.

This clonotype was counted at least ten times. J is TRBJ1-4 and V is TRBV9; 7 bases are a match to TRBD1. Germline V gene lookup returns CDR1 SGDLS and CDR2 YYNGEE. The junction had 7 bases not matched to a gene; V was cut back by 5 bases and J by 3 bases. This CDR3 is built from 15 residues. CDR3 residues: CASSGGGASNEKLFF. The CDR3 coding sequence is TGTGCCAGCAGTGGAGGGGGCGCATCTAATGAAAAACTGTTTTTT.

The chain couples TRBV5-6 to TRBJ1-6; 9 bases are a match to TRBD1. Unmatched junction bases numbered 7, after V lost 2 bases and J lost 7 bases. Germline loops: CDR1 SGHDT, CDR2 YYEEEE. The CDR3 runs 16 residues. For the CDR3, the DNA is TGTGCCAGCAGCTTATCCGGGACAGGGCTCAATTCACCCCTCCACTTT. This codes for CASSLSGTGLNSPLHF.

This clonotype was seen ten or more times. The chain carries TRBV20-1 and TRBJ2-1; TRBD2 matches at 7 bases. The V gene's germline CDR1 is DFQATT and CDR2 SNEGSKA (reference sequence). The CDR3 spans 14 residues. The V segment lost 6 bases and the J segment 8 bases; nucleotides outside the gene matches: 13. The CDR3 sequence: CSALREGRSYEQFF. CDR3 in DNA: TGCAGTGCCTTAAGGGAGGGCCGTTCCTATGAGCAGTTCTTC.

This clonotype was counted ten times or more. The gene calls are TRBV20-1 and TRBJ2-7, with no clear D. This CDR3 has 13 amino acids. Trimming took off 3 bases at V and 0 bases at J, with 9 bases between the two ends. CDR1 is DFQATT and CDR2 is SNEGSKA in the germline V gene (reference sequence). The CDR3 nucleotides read TGCAGTGCTAGCCTAGGCAGCTCCTACGAGCAGTACTTC. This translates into CSASLGSSYEQYF.

CDR3 nucleotide sequence: TGTGCCAGCAGCTTACTCGCCATCCGGGGAGAGACCCAGTACTTC. Amino acid sequence: CASSLLAIRGETQYF. The genes are TRBV7-8 and TRBJ2-5; TRBD2 might be the D (5 bases). V dropped 2 bases and J dropped 4 bases, with 14 bases sitting between them. The germline CDR1 and CDR2 sequences are SGHVS and FQNEAQ. The CDR3 is 15 residues long.

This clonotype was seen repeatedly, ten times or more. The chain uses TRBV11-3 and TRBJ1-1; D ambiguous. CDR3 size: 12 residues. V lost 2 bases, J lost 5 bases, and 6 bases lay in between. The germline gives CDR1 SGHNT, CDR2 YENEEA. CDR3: CASSLFLTEAFF. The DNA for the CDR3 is TGTGCCAGCAGCTTATTTCTGACTGAAGCTTTCTTT.

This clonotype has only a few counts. The chain's CDR3 is CASSLVQETQYF. CDR3 DNA: TGTGCCAGCAGCTTAGTGCAAGAGACCCAGTACTTC. This rearrangement joins TRBV7-9 to TRBJ2-5; D is undetermined. The ends were cut back, 1 base at V and 2 bases at J, with 2 bases in the middle. CDR1 and CDR2 (germline): SEHNR, FQNEAQ (reference sequence). The CDR3 spans 12 residues.

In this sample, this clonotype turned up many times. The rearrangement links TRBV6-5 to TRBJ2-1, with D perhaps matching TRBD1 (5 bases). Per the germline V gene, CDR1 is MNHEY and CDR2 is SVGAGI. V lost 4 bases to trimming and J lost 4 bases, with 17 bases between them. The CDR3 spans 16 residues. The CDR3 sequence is CASSSPRTLPYNEQFF. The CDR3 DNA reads TGTGCCAGCAGTTCCCCCCGGACACTGCCTTACAATGAGCAGTTCTTC.

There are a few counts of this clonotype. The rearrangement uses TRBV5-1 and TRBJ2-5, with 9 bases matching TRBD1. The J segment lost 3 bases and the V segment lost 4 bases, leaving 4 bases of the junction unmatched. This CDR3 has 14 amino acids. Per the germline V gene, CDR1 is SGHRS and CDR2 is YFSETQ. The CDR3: CASSAGTGKETQYF. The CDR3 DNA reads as TGCGCCAGCAGCGCAGGGACAGGGAAAGAGACCCAGTACTTC.

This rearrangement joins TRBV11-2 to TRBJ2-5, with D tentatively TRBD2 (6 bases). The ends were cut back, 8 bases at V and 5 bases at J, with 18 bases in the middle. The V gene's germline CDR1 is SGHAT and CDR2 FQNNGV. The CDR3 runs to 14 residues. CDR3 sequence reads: CASRRGAGRETQYF. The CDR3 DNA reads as TGTGCCAGCCGCCGAGGTGCAGGGAGGGAGACCCAGTACTTC.

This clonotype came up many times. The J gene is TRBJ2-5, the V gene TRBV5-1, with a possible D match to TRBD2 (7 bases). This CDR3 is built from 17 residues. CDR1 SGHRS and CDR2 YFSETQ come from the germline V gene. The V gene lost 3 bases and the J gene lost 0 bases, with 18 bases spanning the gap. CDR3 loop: CASSSGGGRSHQETQYF. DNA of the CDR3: TGCGCCAGCAGCTCTGGCGGGGGCAGAAGTCACCAAGAGACCCAGTACTTC.

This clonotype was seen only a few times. CDR3 residues: CASSLAAGQGTDTQYF. In nucleotides, the CDR3 is TGTGCCAGCAGCTTGGCCGCGGGACAGGGGACAGATACGCAGTATTTT. The chain uses TRBV5-4 and TRBJ2-3; 10 nucleotides match TRBD1. Trimming removed 0 bases from V and 3 bases from J; junction bases left unmatched: 4. Germline CDR1 SGHNT, CDR2 YYREEE (reference sequence). CDR3 length equals 16 residues. Variable domain in full (rest from reference TRBV5-4 and TRBJ2-3): ETGVTQSPTHLIKTRGQQVTLRCSSQSGHNTVSWYQQALGQGPQFIFQYYREEENGRGNFPPRFSGLQFPNYSSELNVNALELDDSALYLCASSLAAGQGTDTQYFGPGTRLTVL.

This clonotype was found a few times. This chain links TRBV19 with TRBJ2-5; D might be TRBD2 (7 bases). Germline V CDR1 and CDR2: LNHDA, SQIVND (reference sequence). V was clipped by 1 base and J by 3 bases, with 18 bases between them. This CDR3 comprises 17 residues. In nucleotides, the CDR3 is TGTGCCAGTAGTATAGCCCTCCCGGGGGCGGGGGAAGAGACCCAGTACTTC. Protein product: CASSIALPGAGEETQYF. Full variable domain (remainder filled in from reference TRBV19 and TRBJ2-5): DGGITQSPKYLFRKEGQNVTLSCEQNLNHDAMYWYRQDPGQGLRLIYYSQIVNDFQKGDIAEGYSVSREKKESFPLTVTSAQKNPTAFYLCASSIALPGAGEETQYFGPGTRLLVL.

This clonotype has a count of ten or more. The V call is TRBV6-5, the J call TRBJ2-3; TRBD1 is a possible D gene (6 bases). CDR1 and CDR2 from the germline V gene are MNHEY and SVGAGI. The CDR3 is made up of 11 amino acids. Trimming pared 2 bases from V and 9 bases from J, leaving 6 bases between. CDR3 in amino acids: CASSYGQTQYF. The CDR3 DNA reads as TGTGCCAGCAGTTACGGACAGACGCAGTATTTT.

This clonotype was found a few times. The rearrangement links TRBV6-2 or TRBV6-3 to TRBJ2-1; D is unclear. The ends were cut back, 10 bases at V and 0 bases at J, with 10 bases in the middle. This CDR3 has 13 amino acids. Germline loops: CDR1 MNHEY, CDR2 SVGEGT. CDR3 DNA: TGTGCCACCGGCGAGAGCTCCTACAATGAGCAGTTCTTC. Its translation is CATGESSYNEQFF.

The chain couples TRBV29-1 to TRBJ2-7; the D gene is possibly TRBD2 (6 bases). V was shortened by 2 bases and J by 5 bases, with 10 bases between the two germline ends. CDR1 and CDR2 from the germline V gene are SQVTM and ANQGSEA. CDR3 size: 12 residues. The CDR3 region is CSVESSGHEQYF. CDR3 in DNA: TGCAGCGTTGAATCCAGCGGGCACGAGCAGTACTTC.

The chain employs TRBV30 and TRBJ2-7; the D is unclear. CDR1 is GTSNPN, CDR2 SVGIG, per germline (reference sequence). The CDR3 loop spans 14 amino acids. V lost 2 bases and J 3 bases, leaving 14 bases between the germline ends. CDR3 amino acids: CAWSQIGSYYEQYF. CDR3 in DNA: TGTGCCTGGAGTCAAATAGGCAGTTACTACGAGCAGTACTTC.

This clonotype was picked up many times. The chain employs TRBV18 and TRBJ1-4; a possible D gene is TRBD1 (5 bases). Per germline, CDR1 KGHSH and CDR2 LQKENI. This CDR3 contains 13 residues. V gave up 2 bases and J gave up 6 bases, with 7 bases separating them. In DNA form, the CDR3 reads TGTGCCAGCTCACCAGGGGGATATGAAAAACTGTTTTTT. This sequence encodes CASSPGGYEKLFF.

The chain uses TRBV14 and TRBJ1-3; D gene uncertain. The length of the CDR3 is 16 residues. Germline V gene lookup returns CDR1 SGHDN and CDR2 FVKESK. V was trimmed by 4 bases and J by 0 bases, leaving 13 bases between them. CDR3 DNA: TGTGCCAGCAGCCCCCGGACGGGAAACTCTGGAAACACCATATATTTT. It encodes CASSPRTGNSGNTIYF.

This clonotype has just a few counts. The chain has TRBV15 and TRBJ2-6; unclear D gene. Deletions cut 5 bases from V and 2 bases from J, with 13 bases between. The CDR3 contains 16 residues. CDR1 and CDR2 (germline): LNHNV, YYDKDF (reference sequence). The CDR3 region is CATSWDGVAGANVLTF. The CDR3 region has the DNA TGTGCCACCAGCTGGGATGGGGTCGCTGGGGCCAACGTCCTGACTTTC.